The 21 T cell receptor beta chains reported below all come from one sample, sequenced in a study of shared clonotypes between healthy human individuals. Naivety among CD8 cells was defined by CD45RO negativity and positive CCR7 selection, thereby excluding terminally differentiated effector memory CD45RA+ cells. Using immunoSEQ multiplex PCR, the repertoire was profiled, and TCRdb retains in-frame clones only, with some absent. Of 1.5 million to 2.5 million clones in the sample, about 94% were seen once. The sample taken for sequencing was naive CD8+ T cells sorted from blood. The receptors stem from a man younger than 30 in good health.

This chain connects TRBV7-9 to TRBJ2-7, with D uncertain. Trimming took 1 base from V and 4 from J, leaving 11 bases between them. The CDR3 has 14 residues. Per the germline V gene, CDR1 is SEHNR and CDR2 is FQNEAQ (reference sequence). In DNA form, the CDR3 reads TGTGCCAGCAGCTTAGTGGCCAGCCCGTACGAGCAGTACTTC. This gives the protein CASSLVASPYEQYF. The whole variable domain, remainder taken from reference TRBV7-9 and TRBJ2-7, is DTGVSQNPRHKITKRGQNVTFRCDPISEHNRLYWYRQTLGQGPEFLTYFQNEAQLEKSRLLSDRFSAERPKGSFSTLEIQRTEQGDSAMYLCASSLVASPYEQYFGPGTRLTVT.

The chain uses TRBV27 and TRBJ2-1; 10 bases map to TRBD2. J gave up 4 bases and V 7 bases, and 7 bases lay outside the gene matches. From germline, CDR1 is MNHEY and CDR2 SMNVEV (reference sequence). This CDR3 comprises 15 residues. CDR3 region: CASTPPSGGYNEQFF. CDR3 sequence (DNA): TGTGCCAGCACCCCCCCTAGCGGGGGTTACAATGAGCAGTTCTTC.

About this clone itself: Distinct nucleotide sequences in the sample also encode this CDR3. This sequence joins TRBV30 and TRBJ2-1; no clear D. The CDR3 covers 10 residues. CDR1 and CDR2 (germline): GTSNPN, SVGIG (reference sequence). V lost 0 bases and J 10 bases, leaving 4 bases between the germline ends. CDR3 bases: TGTGCCTGGAGTGTGGGGGAGCAGTTCTTC. Protein: CAWSVGEQFF.

CDR3 DNA sequence: TGTGCCAGCAGCTTGGACTCCCCAGATACGCAGTATTTT. This gives the protein CASSLDSPDTQYF. V is TRBV5-6 and J is TRBJ2-3; no clear D gene. The CDR3 has 13 residues. Trimming removed 0 bases at V and 4 bases at J, with 6 bases between. CDR1 SGHDT and CDR2 YYEEEE come from the germline V gene.

The CDR3 DNA sequence: TGTGCCAGCAGCTTAGGGACAGTGGGGGAGCAGTACTTC. Translation: CASSLGTVGEQYF. V and J are TRBV11-2 and TRBJ2-7; D may be TRBD1 (6 bases). This CDR3 contains 13 residues. Trimming pared 1 base from V and 7 bases from J, leaving 11 bases between. Germline assignment: CDR1 SGHAT and CDR2 FQNNGV.

The V and J genes are TRBV10-2 and TRBJ2-1; D is undetermined. The germline V and J ends were trimmed by 2 bases and 0 bases, with 5 bases remaining between them. The germline V gene encodes CDR1 WSHSY and CDR2 SAAADI. CDR3 length equals 14 residues. The DNA for the CDR3 is TGCGCCAGCAGTGAGGGCTTCTCCTACAATGAGCAGTTCTTC. Translating gives CASSEGFSYNEQFF.

The chain joins TRBV11-2 to TRBJ2-3, with TRBD2 as a possible D gene (7 bases). The CDR3 loop spans 14 amino acids. V dropped 3 bases and J dropped 6 bases, with 13 bases sitting between them. CDR1 and CDR2 (germline): SGHAT, FQNNGV. DNA of the CDR3: TGTGCCAGCAGCTTGGGGGGGCTAAGGGATACGCAGTATTTT. As protein: CASSLGGLRDTQYF.

V and J are TRBV9 and TRBJ1-1; D is perhaps TRBD1 (6 bases). The CDR3 extends over 14 amino acids. V shed 0 bases and J shed 4 bases, with 10 bases lying between them. Germline V lookup: CDR1 SGDLS, CDR2 YYNGEE. The CDR3, as DNA: TGTGCCAGCAGCGTAGGGGGGGCGGTCACTGAAGCTTTCTTT. It translates to CASSVGGAVTEAFF.

The chain uses TRBV9 and TRBJ1-1; D unclear. V was trimmed by 3 bases and J by 9 bases, leaving 9 bases between them. Germline-derived CDR1 and CDR2 are SGDLS and YYNGEE. The CDR3 is 11 residues long. CDR3 loop: CASSAGPQAFF. The CDR3 region has the DNA TGTGCCAGCAGCGCCGGACCCCAAGCTTTCTTT.

This clone appeared a single time. The CDR3 reads CASRAVSGPGNTIYF. CDR3 sequence (DNA): TGTGCCAGCAGAGCTGTATCAGGCCCTGGAAACACCATATATTTT. V is TRBV28 and J is TRBJ1-3; D uncertain. Germline lookup yields CDR1 MDHEN and CDR2 SYDVKM. The CDR3 covers 15 residues. V gave up 6 bases and J gave up 2 bases, with 14 bases separating them. The whole variable domain, remainder taken from reference TRBV28 and TRBJ1-3, is DVKVTQSSRYLVKRTGEKVFLECVQDMDHENMFWYRQDPGLGLRLIYFSYDVKMKEKGDIPEGYSVSREKKERFSLILESASTNQTSMYLCASRAVSGPGNTIYFGEGSWLTVV.

The genes are TRBV19 and TRBJ1-2, with 9 positions matching TRBD1. Germline V gene sequence: CDR1 LNHDA, CDR2 SQIVND (reference sequence). Germline trimming cut 4 bases from V and 6 bases from J; bases unmatched to any gene: 9. This CDR3 has 15 amino acids. In nucleotides, the CDR3 is TGTGCCAGTAGTACAACAGGGACAGGGAGAGATGGCTACACCTTC. It is translated as CASSTTGTGRDGYTF.

V is TRBV4-3 and J is TRBJ1-1; maybe TRBD1 (6 bases). This CDR3 spans 15 amino acids. Germline CDR1 and CDR2: LGHNA and YSLEER. Trimming left V 1 base short and J 3 bases short, with 12 bases between. The CDR3 nucleotides are TGCGCCAGCAGCCAAGTCCGGGACACATACACTGAAGCTTTCTTT. As protein: CASSQVRDTYTEAFF.

J is TRBJ2-5 and V is TRBV15; a weak D match, TRBD1 (6 bases). The V gene's germline CDR1 is LNHNV and CDR2 YYDKDF (reference sequence). CDR3 length equals 17 residues. V lost 0 bases and J lost 1, with 15 bases in between. The CDR3 sequence: CATSRDLQQGLQETQYF. The CDR3 nucleotides read TGTGCCACCAGCAGAGATCTTCAACAGGGTCTCCAAGAGACCCAGTACTTC.

The V and J genes are TRBV7-9 and TRBJ2-2; 7 positions match TRBD1. The V and J ends lost 5 bases and 5 bases, in that order; junction bases with no gene match: 5. The germline CDR1 and CDR2 sequences are SEHNR and FQNEAQ (reference sequence). CDR3 length: 14 residues. The CDR3 DNA follows: TGTGCCAGCAGCGACAGGGAGCTTACCGGGGAGCTGTTTTTT. This encodes CASSDRELTGELFF.

DNA for the CDR3: TGTGCCAGCAGCCATGAATACGGGACTAGCGGGGGGGTACTAAATGAGCAGTTCTTC. It specifies CASSHEYGTSGGVLNEQFF. The gene calls are TRBV4-2 and TRBJ2-1; TRBD2 matches at 16 bases. The germline CDR1 and CDR2 sequences are LGHNA and YNFKEQ. With 3 bases clipped from V and 7 bases from J, the junction kept 12 bases outside the gene matches. This CDR3 region has 19 residues.

In its sample, this clone was seen once. The chain recombines TRBV7-2 with TRBJ2-1; 13 nucleotides align to TRBD2. CDR3 size: 16 residues. V lost 3 bases to trimming and J lost 3 bases; unmatched junction nucleotides: 2. Germline V gene lookup returns CDR1 SGHTA and CDR2 FQGNSA. The DNA of the CDR3 is TGTGCCAGCAGCTTTAGACTAGCGGGAGGCTACAATGAGCAGTTCTTC. It codes for CASSFRLAGGYNEQFF.

V usage is TRBV4-1 and J usage is TRBJ2-1; 7 bases agree with TRBD2. Germline CDR1 is MGHRA and CDR2 is YSYEKL. Germline trimming cut 1 base from V and 7 bases from J; bases unmatched to any gene: 10. The CDR3 sequence is 16 residues long. The CDR3 is CASSQGWTSGRNEQFF. Here the CDR3 DNA reads TGCGCCAGCAGCCAAGGGTGGACTAGTGGGAGGAATGAGCAGTTCTTC.

The chain uses TRBV5-5 and TRBJ2-2, with 14 bases aligning to TRBD2. Germline trimming cut 4 bases from V and 4 bases from J; bases unmatched to any gene: 6. Germline assignment: CDR1 SGHKS and CDR2 YYEKEE (reference sequence). CDR3 size: 17 residues. CDR3 region: CASSLGLAGDGTGELFF. The CDR3 DNA reads TGTGCCAGCAGCCTGGGACTAGCGGGAGATGGCACCGGGGAGCTGTTTTTT. The complete variable domain, with remaining parts taken from reference TRBV5-5 and TRBJ2-2, reads DAGVTQSPTHLIKTRGQQVTLRCSPISGHKSVSWYQQVLGQGPQFIFQYYEKEERGRGNFPDRFSARQFPNYSSELNVNALLLGDSALYLCASSLGLAGDGTGELFFGEGSRLTVL.

The table lists this clone with a count of one. The chain carries TRBV2 and TRBJ1-1, with D uncertain. There are 15 residues in the CDR3. The V end was cut by 6 bases, the J end by 1 base, with 15 bases between. Germline V gene data show CDR1 as SNHLY and CDR2 as FYNNEI. The DNA of the CDR3 is TGTGCCAGCAGGCCCGTGACACAAGGGAACACTGAAGCTTTCTTT. Residues: CASRPVTQGNTEAFF.

This rearrangement joins TRBV15 to TRBJ2-7; 12 positions match TRBD2. From germline, CDR1 is LNHNV and CDR2 YYDKDF (reference sequence). This CDR3 comprises 16 residues. Losses at the gene ends were 3 bases for V and 5 bases for J; bases not matched to a gene: 8. The CDR3 reads CATSRTGLAGPNEQYF. CDR3 nucleotide sequence: TGTGCCACCAGCAGGACAGGACTAGCGGGGCCCAACGAGCAGTACTTC.

This chain links TRBV11-2 with TRBJ1-5; D gene ambiguous. Per germline, CDR1 SGHAT and CDR2 FQNNGV. CDR3 size: 18 residues. Deletions cut 1 base from V and 3 bases from J, with 19 bases between. The CDR3: CASSLVKGSRETNQPQHF. The CDR3 bases are TGTGCCAGCAGCTTAGTTAAGGGTTCCCGGGAGACCAATCAGCCCCAGCATTTT.